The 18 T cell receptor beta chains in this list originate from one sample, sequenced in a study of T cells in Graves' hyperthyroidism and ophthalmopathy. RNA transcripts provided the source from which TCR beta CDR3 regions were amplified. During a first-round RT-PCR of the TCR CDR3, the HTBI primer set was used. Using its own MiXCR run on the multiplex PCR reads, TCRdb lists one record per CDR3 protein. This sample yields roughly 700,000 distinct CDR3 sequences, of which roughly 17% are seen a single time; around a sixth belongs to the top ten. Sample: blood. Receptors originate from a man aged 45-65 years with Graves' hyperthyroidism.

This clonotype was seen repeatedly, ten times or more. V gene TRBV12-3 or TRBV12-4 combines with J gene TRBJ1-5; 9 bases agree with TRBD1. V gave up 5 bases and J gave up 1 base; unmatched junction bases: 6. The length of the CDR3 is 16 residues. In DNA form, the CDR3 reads TGTGCCAGCAGTCTCCGGGACAGGGACAGCAATCAGCCCCAGCATTTT. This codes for CASSLRDRDSNQPQHF.

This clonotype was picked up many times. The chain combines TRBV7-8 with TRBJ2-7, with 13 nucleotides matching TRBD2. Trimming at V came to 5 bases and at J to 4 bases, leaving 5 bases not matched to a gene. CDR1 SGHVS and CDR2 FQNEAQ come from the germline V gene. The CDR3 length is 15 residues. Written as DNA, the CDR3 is TGTGCCAGCAGCCAACCGGGACTAGCGGGGTACGAGCAGTACTTC. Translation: CASSQPGLAGYEQYF. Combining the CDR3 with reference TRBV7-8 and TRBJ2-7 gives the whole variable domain GAGVSQSPRYKVAKRGQDVALRCDPISGHVSLFWYQQALGQGPEFLTYFQNEAQLDKSGLPSDRFFAERPEGSVSTLKIQRTQQEDSAVYLCASSQPGLAGYEQYFGPGTRLTVT.

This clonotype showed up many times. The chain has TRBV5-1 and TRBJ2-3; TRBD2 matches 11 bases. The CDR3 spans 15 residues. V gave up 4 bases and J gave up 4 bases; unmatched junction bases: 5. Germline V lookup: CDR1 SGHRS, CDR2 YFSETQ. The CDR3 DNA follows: TGCGCCAGCAGCCCACTAGCGGGAGTCGCAGATACGCAGTATTTT. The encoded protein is CASSPLAGVADTQYF.

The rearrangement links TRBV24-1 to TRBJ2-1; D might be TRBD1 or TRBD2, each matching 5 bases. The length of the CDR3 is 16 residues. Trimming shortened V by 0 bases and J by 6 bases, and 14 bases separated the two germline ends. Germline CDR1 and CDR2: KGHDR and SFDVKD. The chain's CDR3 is CATSDLPGTVGNEQFF. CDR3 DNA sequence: TGTGCCACCAGTGATTTGCCAGGGACGGTCGGCAATGAGCAGTTCTTC.

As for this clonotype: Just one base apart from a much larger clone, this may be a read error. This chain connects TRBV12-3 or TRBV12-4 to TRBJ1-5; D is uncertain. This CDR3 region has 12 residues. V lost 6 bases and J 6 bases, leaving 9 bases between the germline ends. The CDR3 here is CASRAASQPQHF. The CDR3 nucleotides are TGTGCCAGCAGGGCAGCAAGTCAGCCCCAGCATTTT.

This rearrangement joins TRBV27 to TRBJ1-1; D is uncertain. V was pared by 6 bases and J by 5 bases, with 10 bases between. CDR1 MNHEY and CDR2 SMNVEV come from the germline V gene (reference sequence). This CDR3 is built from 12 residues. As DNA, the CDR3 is TGTGCCAGCAGACTTGGGGAGACTGAAGCTTTCTTT. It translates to CASRLGETEAFF.

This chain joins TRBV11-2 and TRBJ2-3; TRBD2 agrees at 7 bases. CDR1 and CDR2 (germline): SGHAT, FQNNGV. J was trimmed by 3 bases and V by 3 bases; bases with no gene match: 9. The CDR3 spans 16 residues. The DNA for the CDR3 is TGTGCCAGCAGCTTGAGGTTTGCGGGAGAAACAGATACGCAGTATTTT. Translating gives CASSLRFAGETDTQYF.

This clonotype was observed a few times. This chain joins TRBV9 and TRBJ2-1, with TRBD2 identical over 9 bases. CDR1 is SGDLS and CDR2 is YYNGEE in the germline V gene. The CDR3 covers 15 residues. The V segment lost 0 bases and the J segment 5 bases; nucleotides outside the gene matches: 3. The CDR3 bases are TGTGCCAGCAGCGTAGTAGCGGGAGAGGACAATGAGCAGTTCTTC. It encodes CASSVVAGEDNEQFF.

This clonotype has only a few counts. The CDR3 DNA sequence: TGTGCCAGCAGCCAGAGCGGGAGGGCGCGCTTCTTC. Residues: CASSQSGRARFF. The gene calls are TRBV28 and TRBJ2-1, with 10 bases lining up with TRBD2. CDR1 is MDHEN, CDR2 SYDVKM, per germline. V lost 6 bases and J lost 16; bases outside the gene matches: 9. This CDR3 is built from 12 residues.

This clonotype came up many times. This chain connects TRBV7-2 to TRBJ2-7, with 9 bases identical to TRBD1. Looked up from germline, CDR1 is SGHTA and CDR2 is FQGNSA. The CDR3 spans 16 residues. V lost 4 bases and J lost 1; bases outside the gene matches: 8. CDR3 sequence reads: CASSSSAGTGSYEQYF. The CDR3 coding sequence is TGTGCCAGCAGCTCTTCGGCCGGGACAGGGTCCTACGAGCAGTACTTC.

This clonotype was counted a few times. The DNA of the CDR3 is TGCGCCAGCAGCCGCCAAGTCGACAGACCCCAGCATTTT. It translates to CASSRQVDRPQHF. The V and J genes are TRBV4-3 and TRBJ1-5; weak D call: TRBD1 (5 bases). Trimming removed 4 bases from V and 10 bases from J, with 14 bases in between. The germline V gene encodes CDR1 LGHNA and CDR2 YSLEER. This CDR3 contains 13 residues.

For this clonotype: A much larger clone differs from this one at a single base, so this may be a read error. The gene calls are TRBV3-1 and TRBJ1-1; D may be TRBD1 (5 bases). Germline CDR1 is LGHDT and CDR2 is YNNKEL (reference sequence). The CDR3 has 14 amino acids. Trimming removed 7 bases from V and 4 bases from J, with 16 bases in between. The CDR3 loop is CASMGGGGCTEAFF. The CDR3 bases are TGTGCCAGCATGGGGGGGGGAGGCTGCACTGAAGCTTTCTTT. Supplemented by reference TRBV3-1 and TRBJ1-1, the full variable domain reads DTAVSQTPKYLVTQMGNDKSIKCEQNLGHDTMYWYKQDSKKFLKIMFSYNNKELIINETVPNRFSPKSPDKAHLNLHINSLELGDSAVYFCASMGGGGCTEAFFGQGTRLTVV.

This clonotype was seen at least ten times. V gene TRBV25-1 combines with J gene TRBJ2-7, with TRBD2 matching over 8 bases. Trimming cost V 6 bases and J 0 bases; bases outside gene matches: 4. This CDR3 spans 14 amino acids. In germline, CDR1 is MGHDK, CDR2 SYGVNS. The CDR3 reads CASRESGSSYEQYF. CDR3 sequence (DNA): TGTGCCAGCAGGGAAAGCGGGAGCTCCTACGAGCAGTACTTC.

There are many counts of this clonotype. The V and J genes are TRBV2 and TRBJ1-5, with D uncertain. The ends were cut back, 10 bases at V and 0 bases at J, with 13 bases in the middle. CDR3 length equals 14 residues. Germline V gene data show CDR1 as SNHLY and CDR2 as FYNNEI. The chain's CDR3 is CATTDTYSNQPQHF. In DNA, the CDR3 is TGTGCCACCACAGACACATATAGCAATCAGCCCCAGCATTTT. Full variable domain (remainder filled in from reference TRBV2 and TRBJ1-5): EPEVTQTPSHQVTQMGQEVILRCVPISNHLYFYWYRQILGQKVEFLVSFYNNEISEKSEIFDDQFSVERPDGSNFTLKIRSTKLEDSAMYFCATTDTYSNQPQHFGDGTRLSIL.

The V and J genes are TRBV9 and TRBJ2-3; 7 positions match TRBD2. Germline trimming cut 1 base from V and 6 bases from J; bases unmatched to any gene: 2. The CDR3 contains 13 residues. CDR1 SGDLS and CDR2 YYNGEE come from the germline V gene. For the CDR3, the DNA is TGTGCCAGCAGCGTAACTAGCGTCGATACGCAGTATTTT. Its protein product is CASSVTSVDTQYF.

DNA of the CDR3: TGTGCCAGTAGTATCTCTGGGGACAATGAGCAGTTCTTC. This encodes CASSISGDNEQFF. V is TRBV19 and J is TRBJ2-1; D unresolved. V lost 3 bases and J 5 bases, leaving 8 bases between the germline ends. CDR3 length equals 13 residues. Per germline, CDR1 LNHDA and CDR2 SQIVND (reference sequence).

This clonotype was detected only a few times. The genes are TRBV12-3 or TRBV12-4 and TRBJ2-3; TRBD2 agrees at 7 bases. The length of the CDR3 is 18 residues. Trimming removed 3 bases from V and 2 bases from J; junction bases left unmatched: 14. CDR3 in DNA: TGTGCCAGCAGTTTGTTGAGGGGAAGTCTAGCGGACACAGATACGCAGTATTTT. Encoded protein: CASSLLRGSLADTDTQYF.

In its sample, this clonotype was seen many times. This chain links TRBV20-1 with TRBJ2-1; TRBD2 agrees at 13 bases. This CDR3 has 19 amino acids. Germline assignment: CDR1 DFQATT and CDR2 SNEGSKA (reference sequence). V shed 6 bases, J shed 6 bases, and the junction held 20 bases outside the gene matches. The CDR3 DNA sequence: TGCAGTGCAAATGGACTAGCGGGAGAAAGGGGACACGTTGGCAATGAGCAGTTCTTC. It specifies CSANGLAGERGHVGNEQFF.